Listed here is a single T cell receptor beta chain. One entry per CDR3 protein, called by TCRdb with MiXCR from the 5' RACE reads. The sample carries 39,000 or so distinct CDR3 sequences, 7.5% to 9% recorded once. The V and J ends lost 2 bases and 5 bases respectively, with 12 bases between them. Germline V gene lookup returns CDR1 MNHNS and CDR2 SASEGT. The length of the CDR3 is 14 residues. The data were taken from a study of chronic HIV infection and antiretroviral therapy. The receptor was derived from an adult who had HIV and had not received antiretroviral therapy, or was an uninfected healthy control (not recorded which). Material for sequencing was peripheral blood. V is TRBV6-1 and J is TRBJ1-1; TRBD1 might be the D (6 bases). CDR3 sequence reads: CASSESTGRTEAFF. The CDR3, as DNA: TGTGCCAGCAGTGAAAGCACAGGGAGGACTGAAGCTTTCTTT.